The source of this T cell receptor beta chain is a study of blood T cell repertoires in COVID-19. Study information: COVID-19 samples, acute and convalescent, were from the United States, Italy and Spain.

The method was immunoSEQ multiplex PCR; TCRdb's version includes in-frame clones alone and lacks a portion of them. The sample lists 150,000 to 200,000 clones, 65% to 85% occurring once. Germline V gene lookup returns CDR1 SGHRS and CDR2 YFSETQ. This CDR3 has 15 residues. J gave up 2 bases and V 4 bases, and 3 bases lay outside the gene matches. Material: peripheral blood. J is TRBJ2-7 and V is TRBV5-1, with 13 nucleotides matching TRBD2. The origin of this receptor is a man aged 60 to 75 with active or convalescent COVID-19. The CDR3 nucleotides are TGCGCCAGCAGCAAAACTAGCGGGAGGGCCTACGAGCAGTACTTC. Translated, it gives CASSKTSGRAYEQYF. Looking up the rest from reference TRBV5-1 and TRBJ2-7 gives the full variable domain: KAGVTQTPRYLIKTRGQQVTLSCSPISGHRSVSWYQQTPGQGLQFLFEYFSETQRNKGNFPGRFSGRQFSNSRSEMNVSTLELGDSALYLCASSKTSGRAYEQYFGPGTRLTVT.